A selection of T cell receptor beta chains follows, all from one sample in a study of blood T cell repertoires in COVID-19. Libraries were prepared by immunoSEQ multiplex PCR; TCRdb keeps only in-frame clonotypes and omits some of them. The data hold more than 110,000 clones, with under 80% observed a single time. Sequencing was carried out using peripheral blood. The receptors come from a man older than 75 with acute or convalescent COVID-19. The CDR3 runs from the conserved cysteine through the conserved F or W. The D gene is left open where the match is weak. Clone size is not always given. Where it is, it says once, few, many or a class for expanded clones.

V gene	D gene	clone size	J gene	CDR3 DNA	CDR3 protein
TRBV7-3	.	few	TRBJ1-2	TGTGCCAGCAGCCTTGCAGGGGAAAGTGGCTACACCTTC	CASSLAGESGYTF
TRBV4-3	.	.	TRBJ1-1	TGCGCCAGCAGCCCCGACGGGGGGCGTGGAACTGAAGCTTTCTTT	CASSPDGGRGTEAFF
TRBV7-2	.	.	TRBJ2-7	TGTGCCAGCAGCTTAGCGAGAAAGAGCTACGAGCAGTACTTC	CASSLARKSYEQYF
TRBV6-1	.	.	TRBJ2-2	TGTGCCAGCAGTGAAGTGCGGGTTCACACCGGGGAGCTGTTTTTT	CASSEVRVHTGELFF
TRBV14	.	.	TRBJ2-7	TGTGCCAGCAGCCAAGAACCCTACTACGAGCAGTACTTC	CASSQEPYYEQYF
TRBV6-6	.	.	TRBJ1-4	TGTGCCAGCAGTTACTCAAAAGGGGCAACTAATGAAAAACTGTTTTTT	CASSYSKGATNEKLFF
TRBV18	TRBD1	.	TRBJ2-7	TGTGCCAGCTCACCAGGGACAGGGGATACCTACGAGCAGTACTTC	CASSPGTGDTYEQYF
TRBV5-6	.	.	TRBJ1-5	TGTGCCAGCAGCCTCAGGTCGAACAATCAGCCCCAGCATTTT	CASSLRSNNQPQHF
TRBV28	TRBD2	.	TRBJ2-1	TGTGCCAGCAGTACCCCCAGGTCAGCGGGGGGAATTTACAATGAGCAGTTCTTC	CASSTPRSAGGIYNEQFF
TRBV7-9	.	.	TRBJ1-6	TGTGCCAGCAGCCGGGGGGGCTCCTATAATTCACCCCTCCACTTT	CASSRGGSYNSPLHF
TRBV28	TRBD2	.	TRBJ2-3	TGTGCCAGCAGTTCGACTAGCGGCCCCGGGCATACGCAGTATTTT	CASSSTSGPGHTQYF
TRBV3-1/TRBV3-2	TRBD2	.	TRBJ2-3	TGTGCCAGCAGCCAAGAACTAGCGGGGGCCCTCACAGATACGCAGTATTTT	CASSQELAGALTDTQYF
TRBV6-6	TRBD1	few	TRBJ2-7	TGTGCCAGCAGTTCTCCCAGGGGGCGGAACGAGCAGTACTTC	CASSSPRGRNEQYF
TRBV6-2/TRBV6-3	TRBD1	.	TRBJ2-1	TGTGCCAGCAGTTATAATACCCGGGACAGGCCTAAGGGACACAATGAGCAGTTCTTC	CASSYNTRDRPKGHNEQFF
TRBV28	TRBD1	.	TRBJ1-2	TGTGCCAGCACTTCAGGGGGATCGAAATATGGCTACACCTTC	CASTSGGSKYGYTF
TRBV28	.	once	TRBJ2-1	TGTGCCAGCAGCCACGGGACTTACAATGAGCAGTTCTTC	CASSHGTYNEQFF
TRBV10-1	TRBD1	.	TRBJ1-6	TGCGCCAGCACTTTCCCTCGGGCGGACAGGGGGGGATCACCCCTCCACTTT	CASTFPRADRGGSPLHF
TRBV28	TRBD1	.	TRBJ2-7	TGTGCCAGTAGCCGAGGTGGGACAGGAAATTACGAGCAGTACTTC	CASSRGGTGNYEQYF
TRBV10-3	TRBD2	.	TRBJ2-1	TGTGCCATCAGTGAGACTAGCGGGGGAGTTAATGAGCAGTTCTTC	CAISETSGGVNEQFF
TRBV6-5	TRBD1	few	TRBJ1-6	TGTGCCAGCTCATTTAGGACAGGGGGAACAACACCCCTCCACTTT	CASSFRTGGTTPLHF
TRBV29-1	TRBD2	.	TRBJ2-5	TGCAGCGTTGTGGGGGGGAAGGAGACCCAGTACTTC	CSVVGGKETQYF
TRBV5-8	.	.	TRBJ1-1	TGTGCCAGCAGCTCCTCATTTACGGTCCTAAACACTGAAGCTTTCTTT	CASSSSFTVLNTEAFF
TRBV3-1/TRBV3-2	.	.	TRBJ1-2	TGTGCCAGCAGCCACCGCGCAACGGACAGATATAACTATGGCTACACCTTC	CASSHRATDRYNYGYTF
TRBV28	.	.	TRBJ1-5	TGTGCCAGCAGGACCGGACAGCGAAGACAGCCCCAGCATTTT	CASRTGQRRQPQHF
TRBV27	TRBD1	.	TRBJ1-6	TGTGCCAGCAGTAGGGACAGGGTAGATTCACCCCTCCACTTT	CASSRDRVDSPLHF
TRBV9	TRBD1	.	TRBJ2-1	TGTGCCAGCGCTAAGGGCGGACAGGGGTATTACAATGAGCAGTTCTTC	CASAKGGQGYYNEQFF
TRBV28	TRBD1	.	TRBJ2-7	TGTGCCAGCAGGGCGGACAGGGGGCAGTTCTCCTACGAGCAGTACTTC	CASRADRGQFSYEQYF
TRBV7-2	.	.	TRBJ1-1	TGTGCCAGCAGCTTGATGCTATCGATGAACACTGAAGCTTTCTTT	CASSLMLSMNTEAFF
TRBV11-2	TRBD2	few	TRBJ2-5	TGTGCCAGCAGCTTGATCGGGACTAGCGGGGGGGGAGTGACCCAGTACTTC	CASSLIGTSGGGVTQYF
TRBV7-6	.	.	TRBJ2-1	TGTGCCAGCAGCCCCGAGGGCATCTCCCAGTTCTTC	CASSPEGISQFF
TRBV7-2	TRBD2	.	TRBJ2-1	TGTGCCAGCAGCCCCTCTCGGCTAGCGGGGACGGATGAGCAGTTCTTC	CASSPSRLAGTDEQFF
TRBV7-9	.	.	TRBJ1-4	TGTGCCAGCAGACCCCGGGACACCCTAGGGGAAAAACTGTTTTTT	CASRPRDTLGEKLFF
TRBV18	.	.	TRBJ2-2	TGTGCCAGTTCCCGCCTTGGAGGAGGCCCAGACACCGGGGAGCTGTTTTTT	CASSRLGGGPDTGELFF
TRBV5-5	.	.	TRBJ1-4	TGTGCCAGCAGCCGCGCAAATGAAAAACTGTTTTTT	CASSRANEKLFF
TRBV6-2/TRBV6-3	TRBD1	few	TRBJ2-3	TGTGCCAGCAGTTCCCTCTCCCCCGGGACAGGGGTACATACGCAGTATTTT	CASSSLSPGTGVHTQYF
TRBV7-8	.	.	TRBJ1-4	TGTGCCAGCAGCCCCCAGGCAGGGGATAATGAAAAACTGTTTTTT	CASSPQAGDNEKLFF
TRBV5-1	.	once	TRBJ1-3	TGCGCCAGCAGCTTGGCATCAGGGGCTGGAAACACCATATATTTT	CASSLASGAGNTIYF
TRBV9	.	.	TRBJ2-3	TGTGCCAGCAGTCCTCGAGGCCCGCGCGGGTGGGGCACAGATACGCAGTATTTT	CASSPRGPRGWGTDTQYF
TRBV7-2	TRBD2	.	TRBJ2-7	TGTGCCAGCAGCAACGTCGGGGGGGAAATCTACGAGCAGTACTTC	CASSNVGGEIYEQYF
TRBV5-4	.	.	TRBJ1-2	TGTGCCAGCAGCCCGCGCTGGGACTTGGGGTACACCTTC	CASSPRWDLGYTF
TRBV28	TRBD2	many	TRBJ2-3	TGTGCCAGCATATCCGGGGGGTCCAATCCCACAGATACGCAGTATTTT	CASISGGSNPTDTQYF
TRBV5-8	TRBD1	.	TRBJ2-7	TGTGCCAGCAGTTTCCCCGGGACAGGGGCCCATGGGCAGTACTTC	CASSFPGTGAHGQYF
TRBV28	.	few	TRBJ2-7	TGTGCCAGCGTACAATCCGGGAGCTCCTACGAGCAGTACTTC	CASVQSGSSYEQYF
TRBV6-6	.	.	TRBJ1-4	TGTGCCAGCAGTGGGAATCAGAGGACAGAAAAACTGTTTTTT	CASSGNQRTEKLFF
TRBV18	TRBD1	.	TRBJ1-1	TGTGCCAGCTCACCCTGGACAGGCCGGAACACTGAAGCTTTCTTT	CASSPWTGRNTEAFF
TRBV11-3	.	.	TRBJ2-7	TGTGCCAGCAGCTTAGGGCGGTCCTCTGTCGAGCAGTACTTC	CASSLGRSSVEQYF
TRBV6-5	.	.	TRBJ1-5	TGTGCCGTTGGGACTGGCAATCAGCCCCAGCATTTT	CAVGTGNQPQHF
TRBV5-1	TRBD1	.	TRBJ2-2	TGCGCCAGCAGCGGGGGACAGGGCGCCGGGGAGCTGTTTTTT	CASSGGQGAGELFF
TRBV5-1	.	.	TRBJ2-1	TGCGCCAGCAGCTTGGACTTTACGGGGAATGAGCAGTTCTTC	CASSLDFTGNEQFF
TRBV15	TRBD1	few	TRBJ1-2	TGTGCCACCAGCAGAGAACCACAGACAGGGATCTATGGCTACACCTTC	CATSREPQTGIYGYTF
TRBV5-6	TRBD1	few	TRBJ1-6	TGTGCCAGCAGCACAGGACAGGGGGCGGGTTCACCCCTCCACTTT	CASSTGQGAGSPLHF
TRBV28	.	.	TRBJ2-4	TGTGCCAGCACGGACCTTCGAGGGGCCAAAAACATTCAGTACTTC	CASTDLRGAKNIQYF
TRBV6-5	.	.	TRBJ1-6	TGTGCCAGCAGACCGCCCCTAGCCGGTTCACCCCTCCACTTT	CASRPPLAGSPLHF
TRBV20-1	.	.	TRBJ1-2	TGCAGTGCTAGTAGCGGGGCCCTGAACTATGGCTACACCTTC	CSASSGALNYGYTF
TRBV11-3	.	.	TRBJ2-2	TGTGCCAGCAGCGAGTCACCCCTGGTAACCGGGGAGCTGTTTTTT	CASSESPLVTGELFF
TRBV19	.	.	TRBJ2-1	TGTGCCAGTAGTTCTCTGGCAGGGGTCGGGACTGAGCAGTTCTTC	CASSSLAGVGTEQFF
TRBV12-3/TRBV12-4	.	.	TRBJ1-3	TGTGCCCTGGGCGCAGGCAGGGGCACCATATATTTT	CALGAGRGTIYF
TRBV28	.	.	TRBJ1-2	TGTGCCAGCAGTTCCACAGGGTTCTATGGCTACACCTTC	CASSSTGFYGYTF
TRBV12-3/TRBV12-4	.	.	TRBJ1-1	TGTGCCAGCAGTTTACACAGGGACACTGAAGCTTTCTTT	CASSLHRDTEAFF